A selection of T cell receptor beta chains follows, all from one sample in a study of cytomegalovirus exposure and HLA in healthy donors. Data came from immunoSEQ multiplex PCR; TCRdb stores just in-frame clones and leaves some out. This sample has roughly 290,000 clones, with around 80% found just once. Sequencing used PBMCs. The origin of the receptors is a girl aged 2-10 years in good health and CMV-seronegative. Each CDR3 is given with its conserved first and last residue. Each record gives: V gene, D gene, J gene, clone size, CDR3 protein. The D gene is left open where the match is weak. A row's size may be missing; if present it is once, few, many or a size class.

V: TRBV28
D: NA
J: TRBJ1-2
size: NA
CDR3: CASWMGANYGYTF

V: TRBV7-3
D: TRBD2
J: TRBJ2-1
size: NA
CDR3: CASSFGGGQGNEQFF

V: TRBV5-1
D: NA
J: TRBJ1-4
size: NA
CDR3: CASSEVTTGGEKLFF

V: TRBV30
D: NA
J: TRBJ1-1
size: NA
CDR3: CAWSYTWTEAFF

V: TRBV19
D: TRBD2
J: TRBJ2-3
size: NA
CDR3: CASSTSAYTDTQYF

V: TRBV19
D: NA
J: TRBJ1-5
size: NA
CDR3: CASTRIHNQPQHF

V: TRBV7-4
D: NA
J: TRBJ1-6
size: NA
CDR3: CASSSSSGSKGIYNSPLHF

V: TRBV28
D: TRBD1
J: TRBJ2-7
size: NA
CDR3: CASSPGQIYEQYF

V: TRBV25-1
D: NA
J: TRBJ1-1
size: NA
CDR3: CASSEGGIEAFF

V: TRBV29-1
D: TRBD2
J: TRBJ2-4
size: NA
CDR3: CSVAYWGAGGSFDYIQYF

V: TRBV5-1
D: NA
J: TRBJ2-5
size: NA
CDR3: CASSPPETTGLETQYF

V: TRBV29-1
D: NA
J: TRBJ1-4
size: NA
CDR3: CSGVGRAGEKLFF

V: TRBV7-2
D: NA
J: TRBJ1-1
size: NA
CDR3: CASSLAGVNTEAFF

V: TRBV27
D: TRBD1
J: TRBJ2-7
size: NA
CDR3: CASSPGTGFPYEQYF

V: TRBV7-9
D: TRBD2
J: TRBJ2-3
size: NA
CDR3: CASSPLPGTSGDTQYF

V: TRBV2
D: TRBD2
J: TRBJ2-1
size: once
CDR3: CASRLAGDQYEQFF

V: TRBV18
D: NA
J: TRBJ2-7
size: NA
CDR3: CASSPLMRTRASEQYF

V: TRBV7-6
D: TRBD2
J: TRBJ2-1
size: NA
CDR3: CASSLTSGGLNEQFF

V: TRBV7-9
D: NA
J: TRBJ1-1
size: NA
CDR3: CASSLIEGLSSEAFF

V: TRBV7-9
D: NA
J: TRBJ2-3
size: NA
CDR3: CASSFRDTDTQYF

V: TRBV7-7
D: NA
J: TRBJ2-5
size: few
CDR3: CASSPPGYQETQYF

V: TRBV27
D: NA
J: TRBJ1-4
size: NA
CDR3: CASSLLSRGEKLFF

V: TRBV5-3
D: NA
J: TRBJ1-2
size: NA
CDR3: CARSLLGRDIGYTF

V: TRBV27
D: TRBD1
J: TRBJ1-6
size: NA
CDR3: CASSLADRGMYSPLHF

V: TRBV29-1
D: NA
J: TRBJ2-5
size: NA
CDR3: CSSGGISMETQYF

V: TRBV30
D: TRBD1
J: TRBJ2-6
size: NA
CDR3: CAWSVNRGRGANVLTF

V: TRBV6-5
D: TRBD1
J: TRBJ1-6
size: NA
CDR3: CASTWGQGNSPLHF

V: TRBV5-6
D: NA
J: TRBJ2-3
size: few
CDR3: CASSLIRGATDTQYF

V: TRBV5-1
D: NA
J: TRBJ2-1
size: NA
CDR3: CASSLVSGVDEQFF

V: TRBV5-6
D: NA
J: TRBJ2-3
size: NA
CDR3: CASSLGDQDTQYF

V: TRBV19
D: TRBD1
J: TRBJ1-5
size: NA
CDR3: CASKGGGRGLSWQPQHF

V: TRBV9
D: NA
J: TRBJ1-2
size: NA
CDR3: CASRDTGGYTF

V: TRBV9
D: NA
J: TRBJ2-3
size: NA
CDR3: CASSSRDSTDTQYF

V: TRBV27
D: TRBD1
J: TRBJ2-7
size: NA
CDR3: CASSLGTGSYEQYF

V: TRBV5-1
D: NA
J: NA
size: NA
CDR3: CASSIEGLYEQYF

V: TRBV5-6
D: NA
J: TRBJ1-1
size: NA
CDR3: CASSFAVGTQSNTEAFF

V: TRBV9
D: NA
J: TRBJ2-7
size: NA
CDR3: CASSVGPGSYEQYF

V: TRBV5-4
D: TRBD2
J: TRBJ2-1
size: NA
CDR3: CASQSGTSNGNEQFF

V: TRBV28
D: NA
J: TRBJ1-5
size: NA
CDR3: CASRSRVYQPQHF

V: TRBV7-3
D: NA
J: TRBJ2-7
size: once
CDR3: CASSLDIHYEQYF

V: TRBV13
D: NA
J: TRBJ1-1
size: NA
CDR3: CASRGAGTEAFF

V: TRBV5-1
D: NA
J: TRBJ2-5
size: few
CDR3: CASSSQGPRTQYF